The entry below gives a single T cell receptor beta chain sequence along with its context. Germline is not matched at one junction end, which may reflect a read error. This entry is derived from a study of blood T cell repertoires in COVID-19. TCRdb's copy holds only in-frame clones and misses some; the assay was immunoSEQ multiplex PCR. The table has a few hundred thousand clones, 65% to 90% seen once. The CDR3 is made up of 13 amino acids. Germline-derived CDR1 and CDR2 are SGHKS and YYEKEE (reference sequence). The sequencing sample was made of PBMCs or T cells enriched from blood (not recorded which). The clonotype originates from a woman aged 40 to 50 with acute COVID-19. The chain uses TRBV5-5 and TRBJ2-7; D unresolved. CDR3 loop: CASFPADSNEQYF. CDR3 coding DNA: TGTGCCAGCTTCCCGGCAGACTCCAACGAGCAGTACTTC. Combining the CDR3 with reference TRBV5-5 and TRBJ2-7 gives the whole variable domain DAGVTQSPTHLIKTRGQQVTLRCSPISGHKSVSWYQQVLGQGPQFIFQYYEKEERGRGNFPDRFSARQFPNYSSELNVNALLLGDSALYLCASFPADSNEQYFGPGTRLTVT.